This T cell receptor beta chain is from a study of T cells in Graves' hyperthyroidism and ophthalmopathy. V was pared by 0 bases and J by 4 bases, with 6 bases of the junction left unmatched. This CDR3 contains 16 residues. Looked up from germline, CDR1 is SGHAT and CDR2 is FQNNGV. RNA transcripts served as the template for amplifying TCR beta CDR3 regions. Primed by the HTBI set, a first-round RT-PCR was run on the TCR CDR3. Using its own MiXCR run on the multiplex PCR reads, TCRdb lists one record per CDR3 protein. The sample contains 480,000 or so distinct CDR3 sequences, 40% to 50% of which appear only once.

The chain links TRBV11-2 to TRBJ1-2; 9 bases match TRBD1. The sequencing sample was made of peripheral blood or thyroid tissue (not recorded which). The sequence came from an adult woman with Graves' disease, either hyperthyroidism or ophthalmopathy (not recorded which). In DNA form, the CDR3 reads TGTGCCAGCAGCTTAGACGCTGGGACAGGGCCCTATGGCTACACCTTC. This encodes CASSLDAGTGPYGYTF.